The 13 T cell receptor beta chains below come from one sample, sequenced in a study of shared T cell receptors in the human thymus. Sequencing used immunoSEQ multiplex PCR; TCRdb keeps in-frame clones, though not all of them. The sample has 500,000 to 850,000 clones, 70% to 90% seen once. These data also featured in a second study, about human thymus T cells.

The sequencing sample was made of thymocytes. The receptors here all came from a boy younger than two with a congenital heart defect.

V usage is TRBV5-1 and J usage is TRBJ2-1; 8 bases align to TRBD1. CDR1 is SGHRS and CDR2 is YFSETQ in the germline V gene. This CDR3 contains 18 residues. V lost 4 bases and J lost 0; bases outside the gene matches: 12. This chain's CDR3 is CASSLGQAGKGSYNEQFF. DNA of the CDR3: TGCGCCAGCAGCCTGGGACAGGCCGGCAAGGGCTCCTACAATGAGCAGTTCTTC. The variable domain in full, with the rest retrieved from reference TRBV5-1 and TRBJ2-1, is KAGVTQTPRYLIKTRGQQVTLSCSPISGHRSVSWYQQTPGQGLQFLFEYFSETQRNKGNFPGRFSGRQFSNSRSEMNVSTLELGDSALYLCASSLGQAGKGSYNEQFFGPGTRLTVL.

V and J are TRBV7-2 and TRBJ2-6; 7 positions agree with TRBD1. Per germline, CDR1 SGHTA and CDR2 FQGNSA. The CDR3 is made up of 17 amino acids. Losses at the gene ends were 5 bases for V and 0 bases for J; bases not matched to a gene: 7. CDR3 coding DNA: TGTGCCAGCAGCCTACAGGGGCCCTCCTCTGGGGCCAACGTCCTGACTTTC. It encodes CASSLQGPSSGANVLTF.

The CDR3 loop reads CASSSGTSGIDEQYF. CDR3 nucleotide sequence: TGTGCCAGCAGTTCGGGGACTAGCGGGATCGACGAGCAGTACTTC. V is TRBV28 and J is TRBJ2-7; 13 bases align to TRBD2. With V trimmed by 4 bases and J by 5 bases, 5 bases remained unmatched. The CDR3 consists of 15 residues. Germline V gene sequence: CDR1 MDHEN, CDR2 SYDVKM. The variable domain in full, completed from reference TRBV28 and TRBJ2-7, reads DVKVTQSSRYLVKRTGEKVFLECVQDMDHENMFWYRQDPGLGLRLIYFSYDVKMKEKGDIPEGYSVSREKKERFSLILESASTNQTSMYLCASSSGTSGIDEQYFGPGTRLTVT.

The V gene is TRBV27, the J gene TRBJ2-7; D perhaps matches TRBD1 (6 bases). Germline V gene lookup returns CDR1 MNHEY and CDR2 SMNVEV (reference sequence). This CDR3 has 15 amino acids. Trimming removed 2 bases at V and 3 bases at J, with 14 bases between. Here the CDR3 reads CASSLGTNEHYEQYF. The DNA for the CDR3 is TGTGCCAGCAGTTTAGGGACAAATGAACACTACGAGCAGTACTTC.

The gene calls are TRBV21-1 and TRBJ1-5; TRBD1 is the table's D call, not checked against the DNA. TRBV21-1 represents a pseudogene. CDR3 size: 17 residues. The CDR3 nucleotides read TGTGCCAGCAGCAAAGTTGGGACACACTATAGCAATCAGCCCCAGCATTTT. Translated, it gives CASSKVGTHYSNQPQHF.

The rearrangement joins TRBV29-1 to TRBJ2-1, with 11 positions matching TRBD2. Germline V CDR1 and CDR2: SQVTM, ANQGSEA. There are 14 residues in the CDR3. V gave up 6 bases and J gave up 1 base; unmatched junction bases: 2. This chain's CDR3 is CSVLAGGSYNEQFF. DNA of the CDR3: TGCAGCGTCCTAGCGGGGGGATCCTACAATGAGCAGTTCTTC.

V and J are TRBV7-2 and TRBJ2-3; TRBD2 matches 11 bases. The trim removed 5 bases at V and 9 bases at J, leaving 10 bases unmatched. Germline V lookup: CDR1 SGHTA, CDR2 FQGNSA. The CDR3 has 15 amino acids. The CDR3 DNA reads TGTGCCAGCAGCCCCCCCCTCCTAGCGGGGGGCACGCAGTATTTT. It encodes CASSPPLLAGGTQYF. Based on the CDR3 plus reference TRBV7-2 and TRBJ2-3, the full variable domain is GAGVSQSPSNKVTEKGKDVELRCDPISGHTALYWYRQSLGQGLEFLIYFQGNSAPDKSGLPSDRFSAERTGGSVSTLTIQRTQQEDSAVYLCASSPPLLAGGTQYFGPGTRLTVL.

CDR3 DNA sequence: TGCGCCAGCAGATCCGACAGGGGGAGCTCTGGGGCCAACGTCCTGACTTTC. Translation: CASRSDRGSSGANVLTF. This chain connects TRBV23-1 to TRBJ2-6; 9 nucleotides match TRBD1. TRBV23-1 is treated as an ORF (open reading frame) with a function not yet certain. Trimming removed 6 bases from V and 0 bases from J; junction bases left unmatched: 6. This CDR3 contains 17 residues.

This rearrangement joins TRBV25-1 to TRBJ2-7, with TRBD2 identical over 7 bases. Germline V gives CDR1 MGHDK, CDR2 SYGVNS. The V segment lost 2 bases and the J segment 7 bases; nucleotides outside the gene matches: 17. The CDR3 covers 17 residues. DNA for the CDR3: TGTGCCAGCAGTGAAGGGGAGGGACCTATCCGAATCGGGGAGCAGTACTTC. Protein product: CASSEGEGPIRIGEQYF.

The CDR3 DNA sequence: TGTGCCAGCTCACCACAATCGACTAGCGGCAATGAGCAGTTCTTC. Protein sequence: CASSPQSTSGNEQFF. The chain employs TRBV18 and TRBJ2-1, with TRBD2 identical over 9 bases. The CDR3 covers 15 residues. Looked up from germline, CDR1 is KGHSH and CDR2 is LQKENI. V lost 1 base, J lost 6 bases, and 4 bases stayed unmatched.

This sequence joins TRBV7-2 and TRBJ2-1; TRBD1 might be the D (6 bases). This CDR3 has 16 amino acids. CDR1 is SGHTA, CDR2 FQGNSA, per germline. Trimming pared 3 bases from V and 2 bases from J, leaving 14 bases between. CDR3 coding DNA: TGTGCCAGCAGCTTTAAATCCGGGACAACCTACAATGAGCAGTTCTTC. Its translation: CASSFKSGTTYNEQFF.

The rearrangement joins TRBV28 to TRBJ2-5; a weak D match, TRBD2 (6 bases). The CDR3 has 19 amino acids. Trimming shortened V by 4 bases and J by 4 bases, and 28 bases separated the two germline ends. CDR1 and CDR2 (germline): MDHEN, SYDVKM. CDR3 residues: CASSSKFGTRAGRGETQYF. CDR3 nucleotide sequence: TGTGCCAGCAGTTCTAAATTCGGGACTCGGGCGGGGCGAGGAGAGACCCAGTACTTC.

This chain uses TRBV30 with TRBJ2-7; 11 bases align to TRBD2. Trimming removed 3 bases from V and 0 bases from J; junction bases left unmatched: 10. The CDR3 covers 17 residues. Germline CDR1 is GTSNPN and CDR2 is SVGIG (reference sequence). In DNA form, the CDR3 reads TGTGCCTGGAGGAGTCTAGCGGGGGGCCCGAGCTCCTACGAGCAGTACTTC. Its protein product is CAWRSLAGGPSSYEQYF.